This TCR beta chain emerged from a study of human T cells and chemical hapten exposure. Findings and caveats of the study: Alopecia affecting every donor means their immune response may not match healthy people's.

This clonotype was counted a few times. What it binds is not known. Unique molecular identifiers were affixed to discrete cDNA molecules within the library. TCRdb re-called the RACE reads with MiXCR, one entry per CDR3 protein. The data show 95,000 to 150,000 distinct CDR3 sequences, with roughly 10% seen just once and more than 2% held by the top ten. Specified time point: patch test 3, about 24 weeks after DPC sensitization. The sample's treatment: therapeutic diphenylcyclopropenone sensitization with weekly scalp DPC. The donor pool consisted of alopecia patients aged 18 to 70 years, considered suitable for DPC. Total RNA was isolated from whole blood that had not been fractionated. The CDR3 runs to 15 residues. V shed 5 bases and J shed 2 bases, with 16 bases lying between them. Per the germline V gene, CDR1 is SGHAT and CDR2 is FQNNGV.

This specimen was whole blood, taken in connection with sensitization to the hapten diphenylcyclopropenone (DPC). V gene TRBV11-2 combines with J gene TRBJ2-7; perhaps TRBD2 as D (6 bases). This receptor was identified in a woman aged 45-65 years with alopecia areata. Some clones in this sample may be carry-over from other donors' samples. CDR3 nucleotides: TGTGCCAGCAGCCCTTTGGCGGGGATCACCTACGAGCAGTACTTC. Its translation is CASSPLAGITYEQYF. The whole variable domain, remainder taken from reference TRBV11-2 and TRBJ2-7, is EAGVAQSPRYKIIEKRQSVAFWCNPISGHATLYWYQQILGQGPKLLIQFQNNGVVDDSQLPKDRFSAERLKGVDSTLKIQPAKLEDSAVYLCASSPLAGITYEQYFGPGTRLTVT.